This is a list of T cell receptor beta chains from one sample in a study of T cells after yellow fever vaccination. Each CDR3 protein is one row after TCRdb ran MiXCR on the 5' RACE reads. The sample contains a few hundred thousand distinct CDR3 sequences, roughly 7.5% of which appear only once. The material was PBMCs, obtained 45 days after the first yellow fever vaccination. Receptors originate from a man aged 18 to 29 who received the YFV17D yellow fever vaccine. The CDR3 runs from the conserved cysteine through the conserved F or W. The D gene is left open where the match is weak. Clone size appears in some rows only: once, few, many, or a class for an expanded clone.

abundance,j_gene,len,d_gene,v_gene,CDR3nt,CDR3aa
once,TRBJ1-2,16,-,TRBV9,TGTGCCAGCAGCGTTGCCGGGACCCCCCCAAGCAATGGCTACACCTTC,CASSVAGTPPSNGYTF
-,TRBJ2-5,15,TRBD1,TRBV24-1,TGTGCCACCAGTGCCGGACAGGGGGACCAAGAGACCCAGTACTTC,CATSAGQGDQETQYF
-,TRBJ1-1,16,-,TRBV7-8,TGTGCCAGCAGCTTAGCGCGCGGACAGTTGAACACTGAAGCTTTCTTT,CASSLARGQLNTEAFF
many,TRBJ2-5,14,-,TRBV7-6,TGTGCCAGCAGCACCCTAAGGGGGAGGGAGACCCAGTACTTC,CASSTLRGRETQYF
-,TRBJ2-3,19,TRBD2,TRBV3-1,TGTGCCAGCAGCCAAGGATCTAGCGGGGGAGGATTTCGGACAGATACGCAGTATTTT,CASSQGSSGGGFRTDTQYF
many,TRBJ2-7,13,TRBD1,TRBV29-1,TGCAGCGTTGGACAGGGGGATCCCTACGAGCAGTACTTC,CSVGQGDPYEQYF
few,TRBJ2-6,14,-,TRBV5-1,TGCGCCAGCAGACAAATCTCTGGGGCCAACGTCCTGACTTTC,CASRQISGANVLTF
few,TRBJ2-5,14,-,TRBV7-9,TGTGCCAGCAGCCCTCTAGCGATTCTGGAGACCCAGTACTTC,CASSPLAILETQYF
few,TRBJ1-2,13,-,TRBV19,TGTGCCAGTAGTATCGGGGACTTTAGGGGCTACACCTTC,CASSIGDFRGYTF
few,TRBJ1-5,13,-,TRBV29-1,TGCAGCGTTCAGGTGGGGGTGGCCCAGCCCCAGCATTTT,CSVQVGVAQPQHF
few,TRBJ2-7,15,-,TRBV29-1,TGCAGCGCTGGTAGACATGCCGGGACAAACTACGAGCAGTACTTC,CSAGRHAGTNYEQYF
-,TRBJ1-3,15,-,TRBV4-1,TGCGCCAGCAGAAACACCGGATCCTCTGGAAACACCATATATTTT,CASRNTGSSGNTIYF
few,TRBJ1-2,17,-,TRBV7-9,TGTGCCAGCAGCTTACGGAAGGGAATTTCGTCAAACTATGGCTACACCTTC,CASSLRKGISSNYGYTF
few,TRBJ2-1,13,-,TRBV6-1,TGTGCCAGCAGTGTTCGACACCATAATGAGCAGTTCTTC,CASSVRHHNEQFF
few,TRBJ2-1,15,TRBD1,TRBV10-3,TGTGCCATCAGTGAACACAGGGGCTCCTACAATGAGCAGTTCTTC,CAISEHRGSYNEQFF
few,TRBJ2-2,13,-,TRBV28,TGTGCCGCCTGGGGACAGAACACCGGGGAGCTGTTTTTT,CAAWGQNTGELFF
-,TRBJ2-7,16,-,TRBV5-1,TGCGCCAGCAGCTTTGGGGTAGGGGATGGCTCCTACGAGCAGTACTTC,CASSFGVGDGSYEQYF
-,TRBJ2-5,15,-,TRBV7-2,TGTGCCAGCAGCTTAAGTGACAGGCTAAGAGGGACCCAGTACTTC,CASSLSDRLRGTQYF
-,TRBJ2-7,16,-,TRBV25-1,TGTGCCAGCAGTGAATTGGGGAGAGTAAGCTCCTACGAGCAGTACTTC,CASSELGRVSSYEQYF
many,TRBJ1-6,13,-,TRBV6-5,TGTGCCAGCGCCCAGGGGCTTGGTTCACCCCTCCACTTT,CASAQGLGSPLHF
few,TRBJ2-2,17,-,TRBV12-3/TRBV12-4,TGTGCCAGCAGTTTGGAGGGGCTCAGGATTTTGTCCGGGGAGCTGTTTTTT,CASSLEGLRILSGELFF
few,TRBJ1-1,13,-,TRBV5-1,TGCGCCAGCAGCTTGGCCGGGTACTCTGAAGCTTTCTTT,CASSLAGYSEAFF
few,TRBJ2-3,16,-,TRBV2,TGTGCCAGCAGTGAAGCGCGAGGGGGGCCTTCAGATACGCAGTATTTT,CASSEARGGPSDTQYF